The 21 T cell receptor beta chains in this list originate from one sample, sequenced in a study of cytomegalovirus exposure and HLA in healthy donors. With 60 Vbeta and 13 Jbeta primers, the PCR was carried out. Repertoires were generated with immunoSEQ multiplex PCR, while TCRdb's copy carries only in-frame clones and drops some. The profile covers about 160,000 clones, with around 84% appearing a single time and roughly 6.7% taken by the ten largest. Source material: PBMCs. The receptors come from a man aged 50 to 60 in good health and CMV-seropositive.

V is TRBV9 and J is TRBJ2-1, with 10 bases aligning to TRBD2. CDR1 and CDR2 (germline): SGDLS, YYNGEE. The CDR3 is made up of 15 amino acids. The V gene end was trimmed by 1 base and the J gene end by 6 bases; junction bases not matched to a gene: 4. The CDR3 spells CASSVTPSGGNEQFF. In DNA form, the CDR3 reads TGTGCCAGCAGCGTAACTCCTAGCGGGGGCAATGAGCAGTTCTTC.

CDR3: CASSFSGATEQYF. In nucleotides, the CDR3 is TGCGCCAGCAGTTTCTCAGGGGCTACCGAGCAGTACTTC. The chain joins TRBV10-1 to TRBJ2-5; the D gene is possibly TRBD1 (6 bases). The DNA end lines up better with TRBJ2-7; the J call may be wrong. The CDR3 consists of 13 residues. The germline CDR1 and CDR2 sequences are WNHNN and SYGVQD (reference sequence).

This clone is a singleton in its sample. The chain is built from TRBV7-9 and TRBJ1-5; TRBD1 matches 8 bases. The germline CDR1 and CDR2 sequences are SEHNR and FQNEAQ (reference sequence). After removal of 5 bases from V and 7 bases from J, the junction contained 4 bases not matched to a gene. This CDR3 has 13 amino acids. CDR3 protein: CASSQGARQPQHF. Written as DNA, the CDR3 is TGTGCCAGCAGCCAGGGGGCACGGCAGCCCCAGCATTTT.

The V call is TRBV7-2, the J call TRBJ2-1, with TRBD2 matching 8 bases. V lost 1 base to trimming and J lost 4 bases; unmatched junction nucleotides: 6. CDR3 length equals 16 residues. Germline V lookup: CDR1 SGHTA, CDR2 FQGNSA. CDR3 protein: CASSLVAGSNYNEQFF. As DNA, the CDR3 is TGTGCCAGCAGCTTAGTAGCGGGGAGTAATTACAATGAGCAGTTCTTC.

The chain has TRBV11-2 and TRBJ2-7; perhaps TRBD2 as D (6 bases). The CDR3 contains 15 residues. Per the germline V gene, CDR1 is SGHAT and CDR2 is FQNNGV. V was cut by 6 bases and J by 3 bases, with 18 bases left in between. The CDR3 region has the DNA TGTGCCAGCAGGAGGGTCGGGGGAAGGATCTACGAGCAGTACTTC. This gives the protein CASRRVGGRIYEQYF. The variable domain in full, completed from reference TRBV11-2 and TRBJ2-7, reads EAGVAQSPRYKIIEKRQSVAFWCNPISGHATLYWYQQILGQGPKLLIQFQNNGVVDDSQLPKDRFSAERLKGVDSTLKIQPAKLEDSAVYLCASRRVGGRIYEQYFGPGTRLTVT.

The CDR3 loop is CASSWGQGSEEQYF. The CDR3 DNA reads as TGTGCCAGCAGCTGGGGACAGGGGTCCGAAGAGCAGTACTTC. The chain recombines TRBV7-2 with TRBJ2-7, with 10 nucleotides matching TRBD1. The CDR3 has 14 residues. The ends lost 4 bases at V and 7 bases at J; junction bases unmatched: 7. Germline CDR1 reads SGHTA; CDR2 reads FQGNSA.

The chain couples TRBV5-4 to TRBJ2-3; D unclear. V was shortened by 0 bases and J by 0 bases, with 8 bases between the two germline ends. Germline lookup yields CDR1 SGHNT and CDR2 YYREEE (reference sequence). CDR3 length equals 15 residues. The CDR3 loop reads CASSLGLSSTDTQYF. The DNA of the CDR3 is TGTGCCAGCAGCTTGGGACTTTCTAGCACAGATACGCAGTATTTT.

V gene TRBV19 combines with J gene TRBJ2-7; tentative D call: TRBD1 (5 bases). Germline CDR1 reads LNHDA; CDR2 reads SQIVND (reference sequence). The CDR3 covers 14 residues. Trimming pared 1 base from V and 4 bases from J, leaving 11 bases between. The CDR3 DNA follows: TGTGCCAGTAGTATAGGGCAGGGAAGTTACGAGCAGTACGTC. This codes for CASSIGQGSYEQYV.

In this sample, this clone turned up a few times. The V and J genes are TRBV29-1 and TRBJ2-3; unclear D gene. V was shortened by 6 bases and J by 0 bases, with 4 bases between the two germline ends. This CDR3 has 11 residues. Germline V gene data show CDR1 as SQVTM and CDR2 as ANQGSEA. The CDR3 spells CSVVSTDTQYF. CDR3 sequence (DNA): TGCAGCGTCGTTAGCACAGATACGCAGTATTTT.

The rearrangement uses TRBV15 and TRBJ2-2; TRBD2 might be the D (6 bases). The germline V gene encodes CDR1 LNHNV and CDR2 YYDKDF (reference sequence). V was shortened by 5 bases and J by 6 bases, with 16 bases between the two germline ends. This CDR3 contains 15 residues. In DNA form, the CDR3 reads TGTGCCACCAGCGTCGGCGGGGTTCGGGCCGGGGAGCTGTTTTTT. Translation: CATSVGGVRAGELFF.

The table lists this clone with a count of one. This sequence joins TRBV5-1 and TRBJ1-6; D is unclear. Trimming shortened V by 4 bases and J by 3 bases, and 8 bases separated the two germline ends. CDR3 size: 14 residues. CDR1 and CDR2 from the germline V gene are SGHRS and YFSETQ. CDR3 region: CASSRRSYNSPLHF. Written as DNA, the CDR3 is TGCGCCAGCAGCAGACGGAGCTATAATTCACCCCTCCACTTT.

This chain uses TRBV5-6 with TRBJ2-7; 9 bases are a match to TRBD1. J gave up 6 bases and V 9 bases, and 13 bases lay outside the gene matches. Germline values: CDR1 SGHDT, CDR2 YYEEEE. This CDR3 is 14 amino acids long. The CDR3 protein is CATRSGTGTGEQYF. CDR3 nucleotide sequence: TGTGCCACCCGGTCGGGGACAGGGACAGGCGAGCAGTACTTC.

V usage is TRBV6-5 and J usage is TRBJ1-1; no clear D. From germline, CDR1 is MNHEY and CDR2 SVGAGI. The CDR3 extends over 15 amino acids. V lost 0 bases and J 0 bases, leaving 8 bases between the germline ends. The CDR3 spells CASSYSGVMNTEAFF. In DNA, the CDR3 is TGTGCCAGCAGTTACTCAGGAGTCATGAACACTGAAGCTTTCTTT.

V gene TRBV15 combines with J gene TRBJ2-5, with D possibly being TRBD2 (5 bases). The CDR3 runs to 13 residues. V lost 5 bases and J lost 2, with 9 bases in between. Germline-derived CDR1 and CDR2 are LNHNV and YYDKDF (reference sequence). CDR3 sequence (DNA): TGTGCCACCAGCGGGAGAGTACAAGAGACCCAGTACTTC. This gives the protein CATSGRVQETQYF.

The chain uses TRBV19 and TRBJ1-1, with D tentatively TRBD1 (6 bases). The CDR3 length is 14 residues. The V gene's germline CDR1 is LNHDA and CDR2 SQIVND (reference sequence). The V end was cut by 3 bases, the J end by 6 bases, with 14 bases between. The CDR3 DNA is TGTGCCAGTAGTATTGAGGGGGTGCCCTCTGAAGCTTTCTTT. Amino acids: CASSIEGVPSEAFF.

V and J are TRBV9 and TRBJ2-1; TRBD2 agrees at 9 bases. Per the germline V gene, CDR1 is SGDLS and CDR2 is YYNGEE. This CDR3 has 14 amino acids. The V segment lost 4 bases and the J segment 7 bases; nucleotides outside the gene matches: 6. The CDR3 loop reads CASSFSGSRNEQFF. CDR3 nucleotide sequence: TGTGCCAGCAGCTTTAGCGGGAGTCGAAATGAGCAGTTCTTC.

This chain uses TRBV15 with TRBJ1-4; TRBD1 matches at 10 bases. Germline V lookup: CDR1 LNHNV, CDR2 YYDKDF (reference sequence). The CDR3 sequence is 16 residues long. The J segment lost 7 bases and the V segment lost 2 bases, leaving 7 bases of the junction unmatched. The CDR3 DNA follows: TGTGCCACCAGCAGACTAGAGGGACAGGGGCGTGAAAAACTGTTTTTT. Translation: CATSRLEGQGREKLFF.

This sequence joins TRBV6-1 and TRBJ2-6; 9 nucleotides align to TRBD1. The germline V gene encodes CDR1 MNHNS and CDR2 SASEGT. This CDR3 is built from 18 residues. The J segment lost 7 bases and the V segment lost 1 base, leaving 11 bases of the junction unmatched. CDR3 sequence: CASSEGGGQGRAANVLTF. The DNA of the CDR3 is TGTGCCAGCAGTGAAGGGGGGGGACAGGGTAGAGCAGCCAACGTCCTGACTTTC.

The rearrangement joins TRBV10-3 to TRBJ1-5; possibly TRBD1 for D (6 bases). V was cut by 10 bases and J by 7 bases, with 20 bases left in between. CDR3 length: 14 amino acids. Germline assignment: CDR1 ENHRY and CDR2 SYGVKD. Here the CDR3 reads CATLAGAQGQPQHF. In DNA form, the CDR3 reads TGTGCCACCTTGGCGGGGGCCCAGGGGCAGCCCCAGCATTTT.

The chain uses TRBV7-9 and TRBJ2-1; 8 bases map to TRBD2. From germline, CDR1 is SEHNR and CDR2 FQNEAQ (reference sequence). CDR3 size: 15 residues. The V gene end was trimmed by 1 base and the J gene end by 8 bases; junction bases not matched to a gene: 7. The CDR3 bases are TGTGCCAGCAGCTTAGTCCAGCGGGAGCGGGATGAGCAGTTCTTC. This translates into CASSLVQRERDEQFF.

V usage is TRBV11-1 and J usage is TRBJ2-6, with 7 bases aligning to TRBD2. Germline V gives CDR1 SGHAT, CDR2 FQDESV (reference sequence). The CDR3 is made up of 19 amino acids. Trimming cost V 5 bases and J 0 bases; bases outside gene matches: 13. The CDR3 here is CASSPYGVAGVSGANVLTF. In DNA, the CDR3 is TGTGCCAGCAGCCCATACGGGGTAGCGGGCGTCTCTGGGGCCAACGTCCTGACTTTC. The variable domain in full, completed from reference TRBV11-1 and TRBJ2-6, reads EAEVAQSPRYKITEKSQAVAFWCDPISGHATLYWYRQILGQGPELLVQFQDESVVDDSQLPKDRFSAERLKGVDSTLKIQPAELGDSAMYLCASSPYGVAGVSGANVLTFGAGSRLTVL.